Sequencing of this T cell receptor beta chain was carried out in a study of CD8 T cells in ankylosing spondylitis. Quantitative 5'-RACE with molecular barcodes was used to make the TCR beta libraries. TCRdb reprocessed the 5' RACE reads via MiXCR and lists one record per CDR3 protein. The sample consists of a few hundred thousand distinct CDR3 sequences, around a tenth of them appearing once. This clonotype was seen repeatedly, ten times or more. Sequencing was performed on blood, either unsorted or a sorted T cell fraction (not recorded which). This sequence was found in a male donor with ankylosing spondylitis or in good health (not recorded which).

CDR3 sequence: CSVSGTQRILNNEQFF. CDR3 in DNA: TGCAGCGTTTCCGGGACACAAAGGATTTTGAACAATGAGCAGTTCTTC. The chain couples TRBV29-1 to TRBJ2-1; D might be TRBD1 (6 bases). The CDR3 loop spans 16 amino acids. Germline CDR1 SQVTM, CDR2 ANQGSEA. V was shortened by 5 bases and J by 5 bases, with 22 bases between the two germline ends.